Described below is a single T cell receptor beta chain sequence and its context. The antigen is unknown. Amplification yielded TCR beta CDR3 regions, with RNA transcripts as the source. First-round RT-PCR of the TCR CDR3 relied on the HTBI primer set. TCRdb reprocessed the multiplex PCR reads via MiXCR and lists one record per CDR3 protein. The sample has some 440,000 distinct CDR3 sequences, 15% to 18% seen once. These data belong to a study of T cells in Graves' hyperthyroidism and ophthalmopathy. Study observations and caveats: The authors' 13 V-J model separated ophthalmopathy from stable hyperthyroidism. Most thyroid clonotypes expanded above 0.001 appeared in blood too.

Stable hyperthyroidism: no ophthalmopathy progression over 18 months of follow-up. The hyperthyroidism was newly diagnosed and had lasted under 2 months; the patients were aged 18 to 65. CDR3 length equals 15 residues. J lost 2 bases, V lost 5 bases, and 6 bases had no gene match. Germline CDR1 SGHVS, CDR2 FNYEAQ. This chain uses TRBV7-6 with TRBJ1-5; 7 bases align to TRBD1. The TCR originated in a young woman with Graves' hyperthyroidism. Sequenced material: blood. The CDR3 is CASSNRQGRNQPQHF. For the CDR3, the DNA is TGTGCCAGCAGCAATAGACAGGGCCGCAATCAGCCCCAGCATTTT.